This T cell receptor beta chain appears in the sequencing data of a study of blood T cell repertoires in COVID-19. Overall study context: PBMCs, B-cell-depleted T cells, or T cells provided the cDNA or gDNA that made up the material.

Germline values: CDR1 SGHDN, CDR2 FVKESK. The CDR3 sequence is 16 residues long. J was trimmed by 4 bases and V by 4 bases; bases with no gene match: 9. The assay was immunoSEQ multiplex PCR, and TCRdb's table has in-frame clones only and misses some. The table shows under 80,000 clones, with approximately 90% occurring only once. The chain couples TRBV14 to TRBJ1-2; TRBD1 aligns across 10 bases. This TCR was recovered from a man in his 70s with active or convalescent COVID-19. The specimen was peripheral blood. CDR3 sequence reads: CASSLTTGGLGYGYTF. The CDR3 nucleotides are TGTGCCAGCAGCCTAACGACAGGGGGCTTGGGCTATGGCTACACCTTC. The whole variable domain, remainder taken from reference TRBV14 and TRBJ1-2, is EAGVTQFPSHSVIEKGQTVTLRCDPISGHDNLYWYRRVMGKEIKFLLHFVKESKQDESGMPNNRFLAERTGGTYSTLKVQPAELEDSGVYFCASSLTTGGLGYGYTFGSGTRLTVV.